This entry lists 9 T cell receptor beta chains sequenced from one sample in a study of control samples from healthy donors and cancer patients. Produced via immunoSEQ multiplex PCR; TCRdb's table is partial and in-frame only. The table shows about 120,000 clones, with around nine tenths occurring only once. Source material: blood. Receptor source: a man in his thirties or forties in good health.

The CDR3 spells CSGIPRRDRVQETQYF. The CDR3 DNA follows: TGCAGCGGGATACCCCGTAGGGACCGCGTACAAGAGACCCAGTACTTC. V gene TRBV29-1 combines with J gene TRBJ2-5; perhaps D is TRBD1 or TRBD2 (5 bases each). V was pared by 7 bases and J by 2 bases, with 23 bases between. The CDR3 covers 16 residues. CDR1 is SQVTM and CDR2 is ANQGSEA in the germline V gene.

The chain uses TRBV7-2 and TRBJ1-6; D gene unclear. The germline gives CDR1 SGHTA, CDR2 FQGNSA. This CDR3 spans 18 amino acids. V was pared by 2 bases and J by 0 bases, with 14 bases between. Written as DNA, the CDR3 is TGTGCCAGCAGCTTAAATCCCAGGTCTAGCTCCTATAATTCACCCCTCCACTTT. It encodes CASSLNPRSSSYNSPLHF.

This sequence joins TRBV5-1 and TRBJ1-2, with 7 bases fitting TRBD1. Losses at the gene ends were 0 bases for V and 4 bases for J; bases not matched to a gene: 6. The V gene's germline CDR1 is SGHRS and CDR2 YFSETQ. The CDR3 consists of 15 residues. The CDR3 here is CASSLVTGKSYGYTF. DNA for the CDR3: TGCGCCAGCAGCTTGGTGACAGGGAAATCCTATGGCTACACCTTC.

The chain recombines TRBV6-5 with TRBJ1-1; D unclear. Trimming stripped 0 bases from V and 7 bases from J, with 12 bases between. The CDR3 has 14 amino acids. Germline CDR1 MNHEY, CDR2 SVGAGI. As DNA, the CDR3 is TGTGCCAGCAGTTACTCGACCGGTGAGCATGAAGCTTTCTTT. This codes for CASSYSTGEHEAFF.

The genes are TRBV19 and TRBJ1-1; a weak D match, TRBD1 (5 bases). Trimming took 7 bases from V and 0 from J, leaving 18 bases between them. The CDR3 has 16 residues. The germline V gene encodes CDR1 LNHDA and CDR2 SQIVND (reference sequence). Here the CDR3 reads CASTRQGDLMNTEAFF. CDR3 nucleotides: TGTGCCAGTACTCGGCAAGGGGACCTCATGAACACTGAAGCTTTCTTT.

This clone was counted once. The chain links TRBV10-3 to TRBJ1-1; D perhaps matches TRBD1 (5 bases). The CDR3 length is 13 residues. Germline loops: CDR1 ENHRY, CDR2 SYGVKD. Trimming took 4 bases from V and 4 from J, leaving 10 bases between them. The CDR3 here is CAISVGGGTEAFF. Written as DNA, the CDR3 is TGTGCCATCAGTGTCGGTGGGGGCACTGAAGCTTTCTTT.

In this sample, this clone turned up once. J is TRBJ2-2 and V is TRBV5-1, with 9 bases matching TRBD1. The J segment lost 2 bases and the V segment lost 4 bases, leaving 9 bases of the junction unmatched. Germline CDR1 and CDR2: SGHRS and YFSETQ. This CDR3 comprises 17 residues. In DNA, the CDR3 is TGCGCCAGCAGCCCCTATACAGGGGGCGGTAACACCGGGGAGCTGTTTTTT. Protein sequence: CASSPYTGGGNTGELFF.

This rearrangement joins TRBV27 to TRBJ1-3; D ambiguous. Germline V gene lookup returns CDR1 MNHEY and CDR2 SMNVEV (reference sequence). Trimming took off 2 bases at V and 0 bases at J, with 8 bases between the two ends. CDR3 size: 15 residues. The CDR3 protein is CASSLTPISGNTIYF. In nucleotides, the CDR3 is TGTGCCAGCAGTTTAACCCCGATCTCTGGAAACACCATATATTTT.

This sequence joins TRBV3-1 (or the pseudogene TRBV3-2) and TRBJ2-3; D may be TRBD2 (5 bases). The germline V and J ends were trimmed by 1 base and 5 bases, with 13 bases remaining between them. Germline CDR1 is LGHDT and CDR2 is YNNKEL (reference sequence). The CDR3 is 15 amino acids. The CDR3: CASSQATGGVDTQYF. The CDR3 DNA is TGTGCCAGCAGCCAAGCCACTGGAGGAGTAGATACGCAGTATTTT.